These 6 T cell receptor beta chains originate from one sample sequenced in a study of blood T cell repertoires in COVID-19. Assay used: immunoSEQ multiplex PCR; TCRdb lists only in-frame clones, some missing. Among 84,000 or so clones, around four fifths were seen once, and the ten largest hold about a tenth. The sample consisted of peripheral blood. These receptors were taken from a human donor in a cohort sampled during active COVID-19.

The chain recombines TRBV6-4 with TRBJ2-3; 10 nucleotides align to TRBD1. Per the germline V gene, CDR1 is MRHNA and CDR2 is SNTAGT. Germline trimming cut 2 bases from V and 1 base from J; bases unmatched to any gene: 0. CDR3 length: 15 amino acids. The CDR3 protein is CASSDGTGGTDTQYF. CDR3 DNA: TGTGCCAGCAGTGACGGGACAGGGGGCACAGATACGCAGTATTTT.

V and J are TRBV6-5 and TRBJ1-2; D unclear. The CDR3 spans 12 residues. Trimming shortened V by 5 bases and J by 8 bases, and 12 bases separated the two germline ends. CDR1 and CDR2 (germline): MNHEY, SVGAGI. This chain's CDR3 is CASSPGPAGYTF. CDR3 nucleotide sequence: TGTGCCAGCAGTCCAGGTCCGGCCGGCTACACCTTC.

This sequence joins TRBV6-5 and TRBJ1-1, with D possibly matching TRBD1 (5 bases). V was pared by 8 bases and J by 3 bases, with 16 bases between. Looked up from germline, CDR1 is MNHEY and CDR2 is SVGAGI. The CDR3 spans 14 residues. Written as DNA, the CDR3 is TGTGCCAGCGACCTGCAGGGCCCGGACACTGAAGCTTTCTTT. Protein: CASDLQGPDTEAFF.

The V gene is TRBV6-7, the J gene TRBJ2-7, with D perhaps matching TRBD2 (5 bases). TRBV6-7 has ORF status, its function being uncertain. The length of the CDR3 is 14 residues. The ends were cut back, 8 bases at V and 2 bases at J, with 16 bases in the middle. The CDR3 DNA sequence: TGTGCCAGCCTCGAGACTACATTTACCTACGAGCAGTACTTC. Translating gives CASLETTFTYEQYF.

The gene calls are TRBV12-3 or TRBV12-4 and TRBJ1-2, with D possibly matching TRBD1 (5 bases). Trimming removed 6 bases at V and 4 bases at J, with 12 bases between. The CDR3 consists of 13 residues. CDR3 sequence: CASSPGDGYGYTF. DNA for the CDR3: TGTGCCAGCAGCCCGGGGGACGGCTATGGCTACACCTTC.

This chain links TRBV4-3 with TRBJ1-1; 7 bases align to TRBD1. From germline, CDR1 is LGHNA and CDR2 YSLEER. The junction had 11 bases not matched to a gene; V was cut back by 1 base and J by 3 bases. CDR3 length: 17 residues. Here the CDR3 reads CASSQGPGQTSYTEAFF. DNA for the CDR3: TGCGCCAGCAGCCAAGGCCCGGGACAGACTAGTTACACTGAAGCTTTCTTT.